This entry lists 23 T cell receptor beta chains sequenced from one sample in a study of T cells in localized non-small cell lung cancer. Using immunoSEQ multiplex PCR, the repertoire was profiled, and TCRdb retains in-frame clones only, with some absent. Of more than 15,000 clones listed, approximately 90% are singletons. Specimen: peripheral blood, collected before any cancer treatment. The origin of the receptors is a female donor older than 55 with stage III squamous cell lung carcinoma.

J is TRBJ2-1 and V is TRBV7-9; 7 bases match TRBD1. Losses at the gene ends were 5 bases for V and 0 bases for J; bases not matched to a gene: 7. Germline assignment: CDR1 SEHNR and CDR2 FQNEAQ (reference sequence). The CDR3 is 16 residues long. The CDR3 is CASSPTQGISYNEQFF. CDR3 nucleotide sequence: TGTGCCAGCAGCCCGACACAGGGGATCTCCTACAATGAGCAGTTCTTC.

CDR3 amino acids: CASSLGTFSGNTIYF. In DNA, the CDR3 is TGTGCCAGCAGCTTAGGGACCTTCTCTGGAAACACCATATATTTT. This sequence joins TRBV7-9 and TRBJ1-3; D gene ambiguous. Deletions cut 1 base from V and 0 bases from J, with 7 bases between. The CDR3 consists of 15 residues. Looked up from germline, CDR1 is SEHNR and CDR2 is FQNEAQ (reference sequence).

The CDR3 here is CASSQFPPGRGGSNNEQFF. CDR3 DNA: TGTGCCAGCAGCCAGTTTCCCCCGGGGCGGGGGGGATCGAACAATGAGCAGTTCTTC. The chain carries TRBV7-2 and TRBJ2-1; 9 bases are a match to TRBD2. The CDR3 is 19 amino acids. Germline V lookup: CDR1 SGHTA, CDR2 FQGNSA. After removal of 5 bases from V and 5 bases from J, the junction contained 19 bases not matched to a gene.

CDR3 region: CASSNRTRRGGELFF. The CDR3 DNA sequence: TGTGCCAGTAGTAACAGAACCCGTCGAGGTGGGGAGCTGTTTTTT. The rearrangement links TRBV19 to TRBJ2-2, with D unresolved. The CDR3 has 15 amino acids. V dropped 4 bases and J dropped 8 bases, with 17 bases sitting between them. Germline V gene lookup returns CDR1 LNHDA and CDR2 SQIVND (reference sequence).

The rearrangement links TRBV6-1 to TRBJ1-2, with unresolved D. Germline V lookup: CDR1 MNHNS, CDR2 SASEGT. Trimming took 2 bases from V and 4 from J, leaving 8 bases between them. The CDR3 spans 13 residues. CDR3 region: CASSEMGSYGYTF. CDR3 coding DNA: TGTGCCAGCAGTGAAATGGGGTCCTATGGCTACACCTTC.

The chain couples TRBV2 to TRBJ2-2; D is undetermined. The V and J ends lost 5 bases and 3 bases respectively, with 13 bases between them. CDR3 length equals 15 residues. Germline V gene lookup returns CDR1 SNHLY and CDR2 FYNNEI. The CDR3 loop reads CASSRRVDDTGELFF. Written as DNA, the CDR3 is TGTGCCAGCAGTAGGAGAGTTGATGACACCGGGGAGCTGTTTTTT.

In this sample, this clone turned up a few times. The chain links TRBV7-9 to TRBJ1-1, with a tentative D call TRBD1 (6 bases). V shed 2 bases and J shed 10 bases, with 14 bases lying between them. The germline V gene encodes CDR1 SEHNR and CDR2 FQNEAQ (reference sequence). This CDR3 is 13 amino acids long. CDR3 DNA: TGTGCCAGCAGCTTAAGACAGGAGGACGCAGCTTTCTTT. Its translation: CASSLRQEDAAFF.

J is TRBJ1-5 and V is TRBV7-2, with a tentative D call TRBD1 (6 bases). The CDR3 runs 15 residues. Germline-derived CDR1 and CDR2 are SGHTA and FQGNSA. Trimming cost V 1 base and J 3 bases, with 10 bases left between them. The CDR3 loop is CASSLGGALNQPQHF. The CDR3 DNA follows: TGTGCCAGCAGCTTAGGGGGGGCCCTCAATCAGCCCCAGCATTTT.

This chain joins TRBV4-1 and TRBJ1-5, with D possibly being TRBD1 (6 bases). This CDR3 contains 15 residues. V was cut by 0 bases and J by 6 bases, with 12 bases left in between. Per the germline V gene, CDR1 is MGHRA and CDR2 is YSYEKL. The CDR3 spells CASSQEYREGQPQHF. The CDR3 region has the DNA TGCGCCAGCAGCCAAGAGTACAGGGAGGGTCAGCCCCAGCATTTT.

In the case of this clone: Relative to the germline gene, one junction end is altered; a read error may explain this. The V gene is TRBV6-1, the J gene TRBJ2-7; D call uncertain. The CDR3 length is 14 residues. Germline V lookup: CDR1 MNHNS, CDR2 SASEGT. This CDR3 reads CASSEDIVSTTPVF. CDR3 coding DNA: TGTGCCAGCAGTGAAGACATAGTTTCAACCACCCCCGTCTTC.

The chain employs TRBV6-1 and TRBJ2-7, with 7 nucleotides matching TRBD1. V lost 2 bases and J lost 2; bases outside the gene matches: 6. Germline-derived CDR1 and CDR2 are MNHNS and SASEGT. The CDR3 is made up of 15 amino acids. This CDR3 reads CASSESSTGPYEQYF. In DNA form, the CDR3 reads TGTGCCAGCAGTGAATCCTCGACAGGGCCCTACGAGCAGTACTTC.

This chain connects TRBV18 to TRBJ1-1; 7 positions match TRBD1. Germline V gene sequence: CDR1 KGHSH, CDR2 LQKENI. J was trimmed by 5 bases and V by 5 bases; bases with no gene match: 14. This CDR3 comprises 16 residues. In DNA, the CDR3 is TGTGCCAGCTCATCAACATCACAGGGGAAGGGGACTGAAGCTTTCTTT. Its translation is CASSSTSQGKGTEAFF.

The chain uses TRBV29-1 and TRBJ2-1; 9 nucleotides agree with TRBD2. J gave up 7 bases and V 4 bases, and 14 bases lay outside the gene matches. Germline V gene sequence: CDR1 SQVTM, CDR2 ANQGSEA. The CDR3 runs to 16 residues. The CDR3 loop reads CSVGGSSGVSGNEQFF. The DNA of the CDR3 is TGCAGCGTTGGGGGATCTAGCGGGGTTTCGGGAAATGAGCAGTTCTTC.

This clone was observed once. V and J are TRBV4-1 and TRBJ2-5; TRBD2 aligns across 12 bases. V trimming: 0 bases; J trimming: 4 bases; junction bases outside the gene matches: 0. This CDR3 has 15 residues. Germline V gene sequence: CDR1 MGHRA, CDR2 YSYEKL. CDR3 nucleotide sequence: TGCGCCAGCAGCCAAGAGACTAGCGGGAGAGAGACCCAGTACTTC. Translating gives CASSQETSGRETQYF.

This clone was detected once. The rearrangement uses TRBV5-4 and TRBJ2-7; D is perhaps TRBD2 (8 bases). In germline, CDR1 is SGHNT, CDR2 YYREEE (reference sequence). With 1 base removed from V and 5 bases from J, the gap between germline ends came to 25 bases. This CDR3 is built from 18 residues. CDR3 bases: TGTGCCAGCAGCTTGCGGCTAGCGGGCCCAGGACAGGCCAACGAGCAGTACTTC. Its translation: CASSLRLAGPGQANEQYF.

The rearrangement uses TRBV5-1 and TRBJ1-1, with D hard to call. The CDR3 sequence is 14 residues long. V lost 0 bases and J lost 4, with 10 bases in between. Germline V lookup: CDR1 SGHRS, CDR2 YFSETQ. This CDR3 reads CASSLVQAGTEAFF. The CDR3 bases are TGCGCCAGCAGCTTGGTCCAGGCAGGCACTGAAGCTTTCTTT.

The CDR3 loop reads CASSSRTGHTDTQYF. CDR3 nucleotides: TGTGCCAGCAGCTCCCGGACAGGCCACACAGATACGCAGTATTTT. The rearrangement links TRBV6-1 to TRBJ2-3; TRBD1 aligns across 7 bases. Trimming took 6 bases from V and 2 from J; bases not matched to a gene: 8. Germline CDR1 is MNHNS and CDR2 is SASEGT. This CDR3 comprises 15 residues.

This clone was detected once. The chain combines TRBV18 with TRBJ2-7, with TRBD1 matching over 8 bases. Germline loops: CDR1 KGHSH, CDR2 LQKENI. Trimming took 3 bases from V and 2 from J; bases not matched to a gene: 6. The CDR3 has 15 residues. DNA for the CDR3: TGTGCCAGCTCACCTTCTAGGACAGGGACCTACGAGCAGTACTTC. Translation: CASSPSRTGTYEQYF.

The J gene is TRBJ1-1, the V gene TRBV19, with D perhaps TRBD1 (6 bases). Germline V gives CDR1 LNHDA, CDR2 SQIVND (reference sequence). The CDR3 is 13 amino acids. Trimming pared 5 bases from V and 0 bases from J, leaving 7 bases between. In DNA, the CDR3 is TGTGCCAGTAGTGGACAGCTGAACACTGAAGCTTTCTTT. It codes for CASSGQLNTEAFF.

V gene TRBV2 combines with J gene TRBJ1-2, with 7 bases lining up with TRBD1. The germline V gene has CDR1 SNHLY and CDR2 FYNNEI. J gave up 4 bases and V 6 bases, and 5 bases lay outside the gene matches. This CDR3 contains 13 residues. CDR3 bases: TGTGCCAGCAGGAGACAGGGAGTCTATGGCTACACCTTC. Encoded protein: CASRRQGVYGYTF.

This clone has just one count. This rearrangement joins TRBV5-5 to TRBJ1-3; D is unclear. Germline V lookup: CDR1 SGHKS, CDR2 YYEKEE (reference sequence). V shed 2 bases and J shed 0 bases, with 9 bases lying between them. The CDR3 consists of 15 residues. CDR3 nucleotides: TGTGCCAGCAGCTTAGGCGAGAGCTCTGGAAACACCATATATTTT. Its protein product is CASSLGESSGNTIYF.

CDR3 DNA sequence: TGTGCCAGCAGTTACGGCGGGGTCTACAATGAGCAGTTCTTC. It yields the protein CASSYGGVYNEQFF. This rearrangement joins TRBV6-6 to TRBJ2-1; a possible D gene is TRBD2 (6 bases). CDR1 is MNHNY, CDR2 SVGAGI, per germline (reference sequence). The CDR3 has 14 amino acids. Trimming pared 2 bases from V and 3 bases from J, leaving 8 bases between.

The chain carries TRBV7-8 and TRBJ2-3; the D gene is possibly TRBD2 (5 bases). The CDR3 is 14 amino acids. V was shortened by 4 bases and J by 0 bases, with 8 bases between the two germline ends. Germline-derived CDR1 and CDR2 are SGHVS and FQNEAQ. In nucleotides, the CDR3 is TGTGCCAGCAGCTCCTGGACTAGCACAGATACGCAGTATTTT. Translated, it gives CASSSWTSTDTQYF. Combining the CDR3 with reference TRBV7-8 and TRBJ2-3 gives the whole variable domain GAGVSQSPRYKVAKRGQDVALRCDPISGHVSLFWYQQALGQGPEFLTYFQNEAQLDKSGLPSDRFFAERPEGSVSTLKIQRTQQEDSAVYLCASSSWTSTDTQYFGPGTRLTVL.